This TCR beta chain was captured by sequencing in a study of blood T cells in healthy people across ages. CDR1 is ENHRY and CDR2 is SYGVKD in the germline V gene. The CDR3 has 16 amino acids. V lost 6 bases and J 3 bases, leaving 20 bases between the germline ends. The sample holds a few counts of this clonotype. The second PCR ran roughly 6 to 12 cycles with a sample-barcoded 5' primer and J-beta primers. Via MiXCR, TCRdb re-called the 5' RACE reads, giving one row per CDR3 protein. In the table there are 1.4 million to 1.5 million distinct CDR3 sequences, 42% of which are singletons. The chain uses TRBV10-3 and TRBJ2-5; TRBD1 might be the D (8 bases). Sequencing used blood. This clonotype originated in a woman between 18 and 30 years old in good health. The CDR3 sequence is CAISPTVTGGEETQYF. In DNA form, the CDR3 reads TGTGCCATCAGCCCCACTGTCACAGGGGGGGAAGAGACCCAGTACTTC.